A single sample gave rise to the 25 T cell receptor beta chains below, sequenced in a study of T cell responses to AZD1222 COVID-19 vaccine. The table came from immunoSEQ multiplex PCR; TCRdb's copy has only in-frame clones and leaves some out. The sample lists about 45,000 clones; over 85% were seen once. The input for sequencing was peripheral blood, taken 28 days after the second AZD1222 dose. These receptors originate from an adult who received the AZD1222 COVID-19 vaccine.

The chain couples TRBV19 to TRBJ2-2; TRBD1 might be the D (6 bases). CDR3 size: 13 residues. Trimming shortened V by 7 bases and J by 4 bases, and 10 bases separated the two germline ends. Germline assignment: CDR1 LNHDA and CDR2 SQIVND (reference sequence). CDR3 protein: CASIRGGTGELFF. CDR3 coding DNA: TGTGCCAGTATCAGGGGCGGCACCGGGGAGCTGTTTTTT.

The V and J genes are TRBV28 and TRBJ2-3; tentatively, D is TRBD2 (5 bases). The germline V gene has CDR1 MDHEN and CDR2 SYDVKM. V was cut by 4 bases and J by 0 bases, with 11 bases left in between. This CDR3 has 15 residues. In DNA, the CDR3 is TGTGCCAGCAGTTCCCCGCGGGCTAGCACAGATACGCAGTATTTT. It encodes CASSSPRASTDTQYF.

The chain joins TRBV12-3 or TRBV12-4 to TRBJ1-5; 7 bases line up with TRBD1. The length of the CDR3 is 13 residues. Germline trimming cut 6 bases from V and 5 bases from J; bases unmatched to any gene: 4. CDR3 nucleotide sequence: TGTGCCAGCAGCCTCGGGACAGATCAGCCCCAGCATTTT. As protein: CASSLGTDQPQHF.

The chain couples TRBV27 to TRBJ2-7; 7 bases are shared with TRBD1. Trimming took 4 bases from V and 3 from J; bases not matched to a gene: 3. Germline V CDR1 and CDR2: MNHEY, SMNVEV (reference sequence). CDR3 length: 13 residues. For the CDR3, the DNA is TGTGCCAGCAGTTGGGACAGAGACTACGAGCAGTACTTC. It yields the protein CASSWDRDYEQYF.

V gene TRBV28 combines with J gene TRBJ1-2, with TRBD1 matching over 12 bases. Germline V gene sequence: CDR1 MDHEN, CDR2 SYDVKM. With 6 bases clipped from V and 5 bases from J, the junction kept 10 bases outside the gene matches. There are 16 residues in the CDR3. CDR3 DNA: TGTGCCAGCAGCCCGGGACAGGGGGCGCCAGGGTATGGCTACACCTTC. It translates to CASSPGQGAPGYGYTF.

The V call is TRBV5-1, the J call TRBJ2-5, with D perhaps TRBD1 or TRBD2 (6 bases each). Germline V gene sequence: CDR1 SGHRS, CDR2 YFSETQ. The CDR3 is 14 residues long. The V and J ends lost 4 bases and 0 bases respectively, with 10 bases between them. CDR3 nucleotide sequence: TGCGCCAGCAGCCTAGGGGGGAACCAAGAGACCCAGTACTTC. Its protein product is CASSLGGNQETQYF.

This clone was recorded a few times. The J gene is TRBJ2-7, the V gene TRBV6-5; TRBD2 aligns across 10 bases. Germline CDR1 MNHEY, CDR2 SVGAGI. Trimming at V came to 6 bases and at J to 6 bases, leaving 11 bases not matched to a gene. This CDR3 comprises 15 residues. The CDR3 DNA reads TGTGCCAGCAGGTCATCTAGCGGGAGCCGCAGCGAGCAGTACTTC. It encodes CASRSSSGSRSEQYF.

The chain has TRBV27 and TRBJ2-1, with 7 bases lining up with TRBD1. The germline gives CDR1 MNHEY, CDR2 SMNVEV (reference sequence). The CDR3 length is 15 residues. J lost 4 bases, V lost 3 bases, and 6 bases had no gene match. The DNA of the CDR3 is TGTGCCAGCAGTTTGGGAGACAGGGAGTACAATGAGCAGTTCTTC. As protein: CASSLGDREYNEQFF.

The chain has TRBV4-3 and TRBJ1-5; D is undetermined. Germline assignment: CDR1 LGHNA and CDR2 YSLEER. V lost 0 bases, J lost 5 bases, and 5 bases lay in between. The CDR3 spans 13 residues. The CDR3 sequence: CASSQDSDQPQHF. The CDR3 coding sequence is TGCGCCAGCAGCCAAGATTCTGATCAGCCCCAGCATTTT.

This sequence joins TRBV6-2 or TRBV6-3 and TRBJ2-3; 10 bases agree with TRBD2. CDR1 and CDR2 from the germline V gene are MNHEY and SVGEGT. V was clipped by 3 bases and J by 5 bases; unmatched bases: 5. The CDR3 loop spans 15 amino acids. CDR3 nucleotide sequence: TGTGCCAGCAGTTATTTGCTAGCGGGAGAAGATACGCAGTATTTT. It is translated as CASSYLLAGEDTQYF.

The V gene is TRBV5-6, the J gene TRBJ2-5; 14 nucleotides match TRBD2. The CDR3 is made up of 17 amino acids. Looked up from germline, CDR1 is SGHDT and CDR2 is YYEEEE. The V gene end was trimmed by 3 bases and the J gene end by 0 bases; junction bases not matched to a gene: 4. The CDR3, as DNA: TGTGCCAGCAGCTGGGGACTAGCGGGGGTGTACCAAGAGACCCAGTACTTC. Translating it yields CASSWGLAGVYQETQYF.

This chain's CDR3 is CASSPLGRLGSEQFF. Here the CDR3 DNA reads TGCGCCAGCAGCCCCCTTGGGAGACTAGGGAGTGAGCAGTTCTTC. The chain carries TRBV4-1 and TRBJ2-1; tentatively, D is TRBD2 (6 bases). This CDR3 comprises 15 residues. The germline V gene has CDR1 MGHRA and CDR2 YSYEKL. V dropped 4 bases and J dropped 9 bases, with 19 bases sitting between them.

This chain joins TRBV7-6 and TRBJ1-1; 8 nucleotides agree with TRBD1. There are 15 residues in the CDR3. Germline V lookup: CDR1 SGHVS, CDR2 FNYEAQ. V was pared by 1 base and J by 2 bases, with 3 bases of the junction left unmatched. The CDR3: CASSLEGQANTEAFF. The CDR3 DNA follows: TGTGCCAGCAGCTTAGAGGGACAGGCTAACACTGAAGCTTTCTTT.

The chain recombines TRBV18 with TRBJ1-1, with TRBD1 as a possible D gene (5 bases). Germline values: CDR1 KGHSH, CDR2 LQKENI. The CDR3 extends over 15 amino acids. Trimming shortened V by 3 bases and J by 3 bases, and 14 bases separated the two germline ends. For the CDR3, the DNA is TGTGCCAGCTCACCGTGGGGGAAAGGTGACACTGAAGCTTTCTTT. It encodes CASSPWGKGDTEAFF.

CDR3 DNA sequence: TGTGCCATCAGTGAGTCGACTTCGACCACCTACGAGCAGTACTTC. Translation: CAISESTSTTYEQYF. The V and J genes are TRBV10-3 and TRBJ2-7; D uncertain. Trimming took 0 bases from V and 2 from J, leaving 11 bases between them. Per germline, CDR1 ENHRY and CDR2 SYGVKD. This CDR3 contains 15 residues.

The chain employs TRBV11-2 and TRBJ2-5; 7 bases are shared with TRBD1. CDR1 and CDR2 from the germline V gene are SGHAT and FQNNGV. The J segment lost 3 bases and the V segment lost 3 bases, leaving 4 bases of the junction unmatched. The CDR3 has 14 amino acids. The CDR3 DNA is TGTGCCAGCAGCTTCGACAGGGCCAAAGAGACCCAGTACTTC. Translated: CASSFDRAKETQYF.

The gene calls are TRBV9 and TRBJ2-2; TRBD2 is a possible D gene (6 bases). Per the germline V gene, CDR1 is SGDLS and CDR2 is YYNGEE. CDR3 length: 15 amino acids. Trimming took 3 bases from V and 7 from J, leaving 16 bases between them. CDR3 DNA sequence: TGTGCCAGCAGCGCGAGACTAGTAGGGATCGGGGAGCTGTTTTTT. Translated, it gives CASSARLVGIGELFF.

The chain uses TRBV7-6 and TRBJ1-6; D might be TRBD1 (5 bases). The CDR3 extends over 15 amino acids. The V end lost 2 bases, the J end lost 7 bases, and 12 bases lay between the germline ends. Germline V gives CDR1 SGHVS, CDR2 FNYEAQ. CDR3 nucleotides: TGTGCCAGCAGCTTACGTCAGGGATGGAATTCACCCCTCCACTTT. Amino acid sequence: CASSLRQGWNSPLHF.

The V gene is TRBV27, the J gene TRBJ2-7; D is undetermined. Looked up from germline, CDR1 is MNHEY and CDR2 is SMNVEV (reference sequence). V dropped 0 bases and J dropped 3 bases, with 9 bases sitting between them. The CDR3 contains 14 residues. The CDR3 region has the DNA TGTGCCAGCAGTTTATCTCACGGGTACTACGAGCAGTACTTC. It specifies CASSLSHGYYEQYF.

This rearrangement joins TRBV2 to TRBJ1-2; TRBD1 is a possible D gene (5 bases). There are 15 residues in the CDR3. Germline CDR1 SNHLY, CDR2 FYNNEI. V lost 7 bases, J lost 7 bases, and 22 bases lay in between. CDR3 sequence reads: CASTQWGRQRGGYTF. The CDR3 DNA follows: TGTGCCAGCACTCAATGGGGCAGACAGAGAGGTGGCTACACCTTC.

This clone was observed a single time. This chain connects TRBV4-3 to TRBJ2-5; TRBD2 agrees at 7 bases. CDR1 LGHNA and CDR2 YSLEER come from the germline V gene. The CDR3 runs to 17 residues. J was trimmed by 3 bases and V by 0 bases; bases with no gene match: 10. CDR3 coding DNA: TGCGCCAGCAGCCAAGATTGGGGGGGGAGGGCTGAAGAGACCCAGTACTTC. Translating gives CASSQDWGGRAEETQYF.

In this sample, this clone turned up once. This chain joins TRBV5-1 and TRBJ1-1, with D unclear. Trimming shortened V by 0 bases and J by 1 base, and 7 bases separated the two germline ends. The CDR3 extends over 14 amino acids. Germline V lookup: CDR1 SGHRS, CDR2 YFSETQ. The CDR3 sequence is CASSLDPGNTEAFF. CDR3 nucleotide sequence: TGCGCCAGCAGCTTGGACCCGGGGAACACTGAAGCTTTCTTT.

V is TRBV5-1 and J is TRBJ1-3; perhaps TRBD1 as D (6 bases). V dropped 4 bases and J dropped 4 bases, with 15 bases sitting between them. The CDR3 has 15 amino acids. CDR1 is SGHRS, CDR2 YFSETQ, per germline. The CDR3 loop is CASSPALGGGNTIYF. The DNA for the CDR3 is TGCGCCAGCAGCCCTGCGTTAGGGGGAGGAAACACCATATATTTT.

The chain is built from TRBV7-2 and TRBJ2-7, with a possible D match to TRBD1 (6 bases). The germline V and J ends were trimmed by 5 bases and 2 bases, with 13 bases remaining between them. The CDR3 loop spans 14 amino acids. Germline CDR1 is SGHTA and CDR2 is FQGNSA. This chain's CDR3 is CASSPRTAPYEQYF. The CDR3 DNA is TGTGCCAGCAGCCCGCGGACAGCGCCCTACGAGCAGTACTTC.

This chain uses TRBV4-1 with TRBJ2-7, with 10 bases that match TRBD2. Germline V gene lookup returns CDR1 MGHRA and CDR2 YSYEKL. Losses at the gene ends were 1 base for V and 3 bases for J; bases not matched to a gene: 6. The CDR3 is made up of 16 amino acids. The CDR3 DNA follows: TGCGCCAGCAGCCAAGCCCGGACTAGCGGTTACTACGAGCAGTACTTC. Translating it yields CASSQARTSGYYEQYF.